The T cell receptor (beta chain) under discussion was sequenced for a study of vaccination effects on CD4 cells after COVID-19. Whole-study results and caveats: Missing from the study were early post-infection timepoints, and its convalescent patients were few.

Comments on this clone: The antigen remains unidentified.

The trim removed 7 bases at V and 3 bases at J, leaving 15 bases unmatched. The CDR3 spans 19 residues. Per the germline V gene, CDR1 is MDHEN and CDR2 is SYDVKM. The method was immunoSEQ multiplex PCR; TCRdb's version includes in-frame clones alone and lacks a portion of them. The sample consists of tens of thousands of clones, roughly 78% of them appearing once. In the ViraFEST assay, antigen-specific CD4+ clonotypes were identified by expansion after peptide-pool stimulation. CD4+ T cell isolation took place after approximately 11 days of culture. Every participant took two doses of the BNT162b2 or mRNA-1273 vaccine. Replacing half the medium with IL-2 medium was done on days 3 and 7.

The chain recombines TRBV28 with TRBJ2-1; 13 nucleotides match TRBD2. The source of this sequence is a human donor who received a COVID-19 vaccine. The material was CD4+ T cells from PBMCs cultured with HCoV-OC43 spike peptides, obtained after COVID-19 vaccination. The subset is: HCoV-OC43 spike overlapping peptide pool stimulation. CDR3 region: CASNSPFPRTSGGYNEQFF. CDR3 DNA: TGTGCCAGCAACTCACCGTTCCCCCGGACTAGCGGGGGCTACAATGAGCAGTTCTTC.